This record covers a single T cell receptor beta chain. Profiling relied on immunoSEQ multiplex PCR, and the TCRdb table lists in-frame clones only, not all of them. The profile shows 95,000 to 130,000 clones, approximately 85% of them singletons. The CDR3 is 16 amino acids. Germline CDR1 is LNHNV and CDR2 is YYDKDF (reference sequence). V dropped 3 bases and J dropped 7 bases, with 22 bases sitting between them. The data were obtained in a study of T cell responses to AZD1222 COVID-19 vaccine. The chain links TRBV15 to TRBJ2-7; perhaps TRBD1 as D (6 bases). This clonotype was obtained from an adult in good health. This specimen was peripheral blood, taken on day 0 of MenACWY control vaccination. Here the CDR3 reads CATSSGETGHRIEQYF. For the CDR3, the DNA is TGTGCCACCAGCAGCGGGGAGACGGGACATCGGATTGAGCAGTACTTC.